This note documents a single T cell receptor beta chain sequence. What this receptor recognizes is not known. A clone one base away is much larger, so this may be a read error. The data were obtained in a study of T-cell reconstitution after alpha-beta-depleted transplantation in children (dated by TCRdb to between 2015 and 2016). Looking at the study overall: Using TCR repertoire profiling, the study followed T-cell immune reconstitution in a quantitative way in children after TCRalphabeta/CD19-depleted allogeneic hematopoietic cell transplantation.

From the cysteine up to the phenylalanine, the CDR3 has a length of 15 residues. Only the CDR3 DNA is retained, 45 bases long and in frame from the first base. The library relied on PCR. This sample was sequenced with an Illumina HiSeq 2500. To normalize quantification of the TCRbeta repertoire, the TCR libraries were built with molecular barcoding that relied on unique molecular identifiers. TCRdb applied fastp at Q25 and MiXCR to the public reads, then kept only in-frame beta chains. Merged by CDR3 protein, the rows form single entries marked with the most common genes and DNA. Recorded for this sample are roughly 590,000 distinct CDR3 sequences; around 16% of them occurred a single time. In total, the top ten clones hold over 0.95% of the sample.

This sequence was found in a human donor who donated a stem cell graft to a child with acute myeloid leukemia. The chain links TRBV12-3 or TRBV12-4 with TRBJ2-5; D gene: possibly TRBD2, on 6 matching bases. The source was PBMCs from the stem cell graft donor, collected from the stem cell graft. At the DNA level, the sequence is TGTGCCAGCAGTCGCGGCGGGGCTAACCAAGAGACCCGGTACTTC. It specifies CASSRGGANQETRYF.